The T cell receptor (beta chain) under discussion was sequenced for a study of blood T cell repertoires in COVID-19. On the study more broadly: COVID-19 samples from acute and convalescent phases originated in the United States, Italy and Spain. PBMCs, B-cell-depleted T cells, or T cells provided the cDNA or gDNA that made up the material.

In the source study's methods: Amplification of reference gene primers was used by the study to estimate nucleated cell counts. The assay was immunoSEQ multiplex PCR, and TCRdb's table has in-frame clones only and misses some. Clone size and the V and J calls come from that table; the DNA yielded D and trimming. The sample contains approximately 170,000 clones, 80% to 90% of which appear only once. Germline V lookup: CDR1 KGHDR, CDR2 SFDVKD. This CDR3 region has 19 residues. After removal of 3 bases from V and 0 bases from J, the junction contained 13 bases not matched to a gene. The source material was peripheral blood. The chain is built from TRBV24-1 and TRBJ2-1, with TRBD2 matching over 7 bases. This TCR came from a human donor in a cohort sampled during active COVID-19. CDR3 region: CATSDGPGSGVSSYNEQFF. The CDR3, as DNA: TGTGCCACCAGTGATGGCCCGGGGAGCGGGGTGAGCTCCTACAATGAGCAGTTCTTC.